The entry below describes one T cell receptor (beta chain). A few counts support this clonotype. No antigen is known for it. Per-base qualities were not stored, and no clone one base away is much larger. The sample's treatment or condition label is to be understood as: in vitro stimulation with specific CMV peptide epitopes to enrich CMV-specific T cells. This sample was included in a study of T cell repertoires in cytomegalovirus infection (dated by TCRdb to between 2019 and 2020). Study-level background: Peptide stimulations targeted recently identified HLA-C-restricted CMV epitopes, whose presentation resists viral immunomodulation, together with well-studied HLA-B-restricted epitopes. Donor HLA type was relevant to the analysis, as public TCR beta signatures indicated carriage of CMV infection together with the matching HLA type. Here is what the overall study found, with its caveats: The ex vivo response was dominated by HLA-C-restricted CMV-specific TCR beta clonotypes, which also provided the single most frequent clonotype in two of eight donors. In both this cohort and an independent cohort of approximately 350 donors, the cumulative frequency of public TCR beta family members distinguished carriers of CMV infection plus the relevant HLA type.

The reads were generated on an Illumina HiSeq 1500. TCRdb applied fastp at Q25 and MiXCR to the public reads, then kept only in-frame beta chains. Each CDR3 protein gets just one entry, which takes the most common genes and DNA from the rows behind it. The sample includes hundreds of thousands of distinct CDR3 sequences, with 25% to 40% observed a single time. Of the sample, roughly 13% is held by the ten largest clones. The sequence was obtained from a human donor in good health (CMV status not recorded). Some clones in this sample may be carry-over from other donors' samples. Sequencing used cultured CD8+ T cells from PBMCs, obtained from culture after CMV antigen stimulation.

DNA sequence: TGTGCCAGTCTATCCCTGGGGCCCACTGAAGCTTTCTTT. Its protein product is CASLSLGPTEAFF. This chain joins TRBV19 to TRBJ1-1; tentative D gene TRBD1, with 5 bases matching. Per the germline V gene (reference sequence), LNHDA is the CDR1 and SQIVND is the CDR2. Taken from cysteine to phenylalanine, the CDR3 has 13 residues. Here the CDR3 DNA is all that survives: 39 bases in frame from base 1. Between the V and J ends, shortened by 8 bases and 4 bases respectively, the junction contains 14 bases.